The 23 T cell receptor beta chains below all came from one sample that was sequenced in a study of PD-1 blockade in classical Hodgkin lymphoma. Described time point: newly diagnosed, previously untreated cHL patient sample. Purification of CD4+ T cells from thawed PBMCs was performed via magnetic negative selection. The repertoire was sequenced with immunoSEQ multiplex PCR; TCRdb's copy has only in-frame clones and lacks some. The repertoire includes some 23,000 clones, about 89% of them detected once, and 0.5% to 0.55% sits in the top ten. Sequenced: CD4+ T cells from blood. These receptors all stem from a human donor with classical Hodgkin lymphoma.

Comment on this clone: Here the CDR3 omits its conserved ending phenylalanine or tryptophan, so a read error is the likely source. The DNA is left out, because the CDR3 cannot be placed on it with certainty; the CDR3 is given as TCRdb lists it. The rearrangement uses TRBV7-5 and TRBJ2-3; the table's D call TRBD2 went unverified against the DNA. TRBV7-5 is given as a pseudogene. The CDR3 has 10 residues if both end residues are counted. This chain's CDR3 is CARSLLLAPG.

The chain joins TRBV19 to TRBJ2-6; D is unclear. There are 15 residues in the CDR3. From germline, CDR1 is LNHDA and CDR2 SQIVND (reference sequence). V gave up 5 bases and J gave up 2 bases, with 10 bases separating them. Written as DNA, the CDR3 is TGTGCCAGTAGTGCCTTAGCTACTGGGGCCAACGTCCTGACTTTC. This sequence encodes CASSALATGANVLTF. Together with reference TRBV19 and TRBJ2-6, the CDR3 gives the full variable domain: DGGITQSPKYLFRKEGQNVTLSCEQNLNHDAMYWYRQDPGQGLRLIYYSQIVNDFQKGDIAEGYSVSREKKESFPLTVTSAQKNPTAFYLCASSALATGANVLTFGAGSRLTVL.

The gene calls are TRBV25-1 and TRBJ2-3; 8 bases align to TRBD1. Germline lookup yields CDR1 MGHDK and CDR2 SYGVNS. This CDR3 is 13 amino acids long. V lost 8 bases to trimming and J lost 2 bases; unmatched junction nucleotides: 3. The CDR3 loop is CASGQGVTDTQYF. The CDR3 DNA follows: TGTGCCAGCGGACAGGGAGTCACAGATACGCAGTATTTT.

The CDR3 sequence: CASSLTGQVEKLFF. DNA of the CDR3: TGTGCCAGCAGCTTGACAGGGCAGGTTGAAAAACTGTTTTTT. The chain has TRBV7-2 and TRBJ1-4, with 7 nucleotides matching TRBD1. The V gene end was trimmed by 3 bases and the J gene end by 7 bases; junction bases not matched to a gene: 5. Germline-derived CDR1 and CDR2 are SGHTA and FQGNSA. The CDR3 loop spans 14 amino acids.

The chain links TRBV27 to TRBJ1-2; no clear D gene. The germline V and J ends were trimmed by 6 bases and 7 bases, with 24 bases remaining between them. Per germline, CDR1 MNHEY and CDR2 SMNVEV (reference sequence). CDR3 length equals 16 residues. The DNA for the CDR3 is TGTGCCAGCAGCCCTCCCCCAGGATCCCGTTTGGGTGGCTACACCTTC. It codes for CASSPPPGSRLGGYTF.

The CDR3 sequence: CASRDRDRLANTGELFF. CDR3 nucleotides: TGTGCCAGCAGGGACCGGGACAGACTGGCGAACACCGGGGAGCTGTTTTTT. The gene calls are TRBV6-7 and TRBJ2-2; TRBD1 aligns across 7 bases. TRBV6-7 is classed as an ORF, of uncertain function. The CDR3 has 17 residues. Unmatched junction bases numbered 10, after V lost 6 bases and J lost 0 bases.

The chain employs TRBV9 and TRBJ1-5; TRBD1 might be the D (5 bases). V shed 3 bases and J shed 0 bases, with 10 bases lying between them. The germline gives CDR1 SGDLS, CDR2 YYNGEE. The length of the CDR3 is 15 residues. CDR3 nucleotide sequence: TGTGCCAGCAGCGCGCAGGGATATAGCAATCAGCCCCAGCATTTT. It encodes CASSAQGYSNQPQHF.

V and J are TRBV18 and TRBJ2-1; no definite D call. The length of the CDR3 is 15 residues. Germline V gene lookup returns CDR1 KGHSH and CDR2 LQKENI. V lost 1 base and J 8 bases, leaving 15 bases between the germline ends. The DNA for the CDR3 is TGTGCCAGCTCACCACGAGTAGTAGATGGCGATGAGCAGTTCTTC. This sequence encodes CASSPRVVDGDEQFF.

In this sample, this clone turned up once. In DNA, the CDR3 is TGCAGCGTTCGGGATAATGAAAAACTGTTTTTT. The encoded protein is CSVRDNEKLFF. The chain employs TRBV29-1 and TRBJ1-4; no clear D gene. The CDR3 length is 11 residues. V lost 5 bases and J 4 bases, leaving 5 bases between the germline ends. Per the germline V gene, CDR1 is SQVTM and CDR2 is ANQGSEA. Drawing the rest from reference TRBV29-1 and TRBJ1-4, the complete variable domain is SAVISQKPSRDICQRGTSLTIQCQVDSQVTMMFWYRQQPGQSLTLIATANQGSEATYESGFVIDKFPISRPNLTFSTLTVSNMSPEDSSIYLCSVRDNEKLFFGSGTQLSVL.

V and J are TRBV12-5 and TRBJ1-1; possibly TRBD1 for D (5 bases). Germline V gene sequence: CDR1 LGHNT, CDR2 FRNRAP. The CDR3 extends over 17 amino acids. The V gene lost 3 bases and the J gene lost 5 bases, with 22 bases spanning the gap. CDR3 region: CASGFGGGTSPPTEAFF. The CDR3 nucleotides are TGTGCTAGTGGTTTCGGGGGGGGAACCAGCCCACCAACTGAAGCTTTCTTT.

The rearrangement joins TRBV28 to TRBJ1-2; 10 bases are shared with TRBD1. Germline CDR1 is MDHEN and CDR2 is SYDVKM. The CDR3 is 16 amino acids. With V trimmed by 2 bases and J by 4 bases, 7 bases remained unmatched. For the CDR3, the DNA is TGTGCCAGCAGTTTAGGGGGACAGGGGACGATCTATGGCTACACCTTC. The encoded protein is CASSLGGQGTIYGYTF.

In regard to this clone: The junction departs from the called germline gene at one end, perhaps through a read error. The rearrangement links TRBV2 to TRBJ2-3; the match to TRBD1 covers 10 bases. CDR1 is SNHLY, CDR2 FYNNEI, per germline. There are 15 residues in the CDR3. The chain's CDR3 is CASSEGGQGTDTQYF. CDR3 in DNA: TGTGCTAGCAGTGAAGGGGGACAGGGGACAGATACGCAGTATTTT.

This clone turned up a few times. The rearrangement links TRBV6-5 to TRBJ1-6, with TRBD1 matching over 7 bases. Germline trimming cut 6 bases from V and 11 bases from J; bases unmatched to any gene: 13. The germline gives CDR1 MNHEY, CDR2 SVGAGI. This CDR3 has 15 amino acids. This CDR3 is CASRTATGAPTPLHF. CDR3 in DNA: TGTGCCAGCAGGACCGCAACAGGGGCCCCCACACCCCTCCACTTT.

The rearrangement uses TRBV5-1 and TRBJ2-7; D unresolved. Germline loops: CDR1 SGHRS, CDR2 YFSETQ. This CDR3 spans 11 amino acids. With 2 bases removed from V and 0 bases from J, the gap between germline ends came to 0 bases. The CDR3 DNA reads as TGCGCCAGCAGCTTCTCCTACGAGCAGTACTTC. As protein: CASSFSYEQYF.

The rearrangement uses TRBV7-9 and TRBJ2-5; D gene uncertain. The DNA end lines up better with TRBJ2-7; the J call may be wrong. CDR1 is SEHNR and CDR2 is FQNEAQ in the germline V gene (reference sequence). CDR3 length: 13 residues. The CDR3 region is CASSSIGSYEQYF. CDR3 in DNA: TGTGCCAGCAGCTCAATAGGCTCCTACGAGCAGTACTTC.

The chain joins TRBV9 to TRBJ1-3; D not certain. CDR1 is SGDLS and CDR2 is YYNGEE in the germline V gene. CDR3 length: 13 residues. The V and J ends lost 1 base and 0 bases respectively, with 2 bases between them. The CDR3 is CASSVSSGNTIYF. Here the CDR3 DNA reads TGTGCCAGCAGCGTATCCTCTGGAAACACCATATATTTT.

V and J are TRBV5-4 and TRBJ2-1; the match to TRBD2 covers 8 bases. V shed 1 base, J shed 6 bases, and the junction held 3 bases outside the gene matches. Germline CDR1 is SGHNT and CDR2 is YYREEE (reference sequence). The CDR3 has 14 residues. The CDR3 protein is CASSLMRGANEQFF. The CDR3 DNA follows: TGTGCCAGCAGCTTGATGCGGGGGGCCAATGAGCAGTTCTTC.

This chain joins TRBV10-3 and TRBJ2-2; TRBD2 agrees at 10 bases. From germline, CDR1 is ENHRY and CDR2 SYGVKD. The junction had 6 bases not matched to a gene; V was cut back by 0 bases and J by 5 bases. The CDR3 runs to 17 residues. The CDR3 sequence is CAISESPSGGGTGELFF. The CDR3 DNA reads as TGTGCCATCAGTGAGTCCCCGAGCGGGGGGGGAACCGGGGAGCTGTTTTTT.

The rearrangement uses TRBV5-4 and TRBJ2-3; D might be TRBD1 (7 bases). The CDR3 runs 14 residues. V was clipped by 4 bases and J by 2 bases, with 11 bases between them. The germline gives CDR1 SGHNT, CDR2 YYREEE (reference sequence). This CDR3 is CASSAGTDTDTQYF. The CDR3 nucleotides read TGTGCCAGCAGCGCGGGGACAGACACAGATACGCAGTATTTT.

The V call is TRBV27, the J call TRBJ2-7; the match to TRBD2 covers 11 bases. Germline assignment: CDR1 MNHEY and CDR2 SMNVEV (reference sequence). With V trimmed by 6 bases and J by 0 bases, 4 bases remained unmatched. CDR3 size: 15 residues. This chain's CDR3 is CASSSSGRYSYEQYF. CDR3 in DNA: TGTGCCAGCAGCTCTAGCGGGAGGTACTCCTACGAGCAGTACTTC.

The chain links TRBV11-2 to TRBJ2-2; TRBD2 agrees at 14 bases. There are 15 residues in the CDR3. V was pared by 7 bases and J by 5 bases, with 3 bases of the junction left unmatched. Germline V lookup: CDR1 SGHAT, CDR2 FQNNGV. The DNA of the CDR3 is TGTGCCAGCACCGGGACTAGCGGGGGTACCGGGGAGCTGTTTTTT. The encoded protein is CASTGTSGGTGELFF.

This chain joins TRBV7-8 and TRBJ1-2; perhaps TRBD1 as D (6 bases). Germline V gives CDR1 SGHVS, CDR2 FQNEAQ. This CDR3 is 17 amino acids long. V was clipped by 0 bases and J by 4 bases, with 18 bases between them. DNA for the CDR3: TGTGCCAGCAGCTTAGCACAGGGAGGGATTCGCGGCTATGGCTACACCTTC. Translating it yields CASSLAQGGIRGYGYTF.

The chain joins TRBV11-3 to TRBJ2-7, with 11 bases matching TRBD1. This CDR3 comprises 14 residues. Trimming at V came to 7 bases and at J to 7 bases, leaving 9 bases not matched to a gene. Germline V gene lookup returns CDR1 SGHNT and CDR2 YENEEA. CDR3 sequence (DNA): TGTGCCAGCAAGGGACAGGGGGAGACCGGGGAGCAGTACTTC. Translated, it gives CASKGQGETGEQYF.